This T cell receptor (beta chain) appears in the sequencing data of a study of neurological immune-mediated disorders. This clonotype came up many times. TCRdb called the 5' RACE reads again in MiXCR, with one record for every CDR3 protein. The sample lists 50,000 to 60,000 distinct CDR3 sequences; 3% to 4.5% were seen once. Germline V lookup: CDR1 WSHSY, CDR2 SAAADI. The trim removed 6 bases at V and 3 bases at J, leaving 7 bases unmatched. CDR3 length: 14 amino acids. The specimen was CD4+ T cells from blood. V usage is TRBV10-2 and J usage is TRBJ1-1, with 7 positions matching TRBD1. The sequence came from a woman aged 40-49 years with multiple sclerosis. CDR3 DNA sequence: TGCGCCAGCAGACAACAGGGGATGTACACTGAAGCTTTCTTT. Its translation: CASRQQGMYTEAFF.